Below are 8 T cell receptor beta chains sequenced from a single sample in a study of lymphopenia after photon versus proton radiotherapy. Sequencing used immunoSEQ multiplex PCR; TCRdb keeps in-frame clones, though not all of them. The table shows approximately 71,000 clones, with approximately 91% occurring only once. The sample here was peripheral blood, taken from a patient treated with photon-based radiotherapy. Source of these receptors: a woman in her 70s with pancreatic cancer.

This rearrangement joins TRBV2 to TRBJ1-2; D is unclear. In germline, CDR1 is SNHLY, CDR2 FYNNEI. The CDR3 sequence is 13 residues long. V shed 5 bases and J shed 8 bases, with 15 bases lying between them. This chain's CDR3 is CASSPESEGGYTF. The DNA for the CDR3 is TGTGCCAGCAGTCCAGAGTCGGAGGGAGGCTACACCTTC. Full variable domain (missing parts from reference TRBV2 and TRBJ1-2): EPEVTQTPSHQVTQMGQEVILRCVPISNHLYFYWYRQILGQKVEFLVSFYNNEISEKSEIFDDQFSVERPDGSNFTLKIRSTKLEDSAMYFCASSPESEGGYTFGSGTRLTVV.

This rearrangement joins TRBV28 to TRBJ2-7; 14 bases agree with TRBD2. CDR3 length: 20 amino acids. From germline, CDR1 is MDHEN and CDR2 SYDVKM. Trimming cost V 3 bases and J 3 bases; bases outside gene matches: 16. The CDR3 loop reads CASSLFSDRGLAGGSYEQYF. The CDR3 bases are TGTGCCAGCAGTTTGTTTTCTGACAGAGGACTAGCGGGAGGCAGCTACGAGCAGTACTTC.

The rearrangement links TRBV7-8 to TRBJ2-2; 11 bases are a match to TRBD2. With V trimmed by 6 bases and J by 4 bases, 7 bases remained unmatched. Germline V CDR1 and CDR2: SGHVS, FQNEAQ. The CDR3 loop spans 16 amino acids. The CDR3 protein is CASSKLAGDLTGELFF. The CDR3 DNA follows: TGTGCCAGCAGTAAACTAGCGGGAGATCTCACCGGGGAGCTGTTTTTT.

The chain combines TRBV5-4 with TRBJ2-7; perhaps TRBD1 as D (6 bases). V was pared by 3 bases and J by 5 bases, with 12 bases between. This CDR3 spans 13 amino acids. Germline CDR1 SGHNT, CDR2 YYREEE (reference sequence). CDR3 nucleotide sequence: TGTGCCAGCAGCTCCCCAGGGGCGCACGAGCAGTACTTC. Protein: CASSSPGAHEQYF.

This chain joins TRBV5-4 and TRBJ2-5; 12 bases map to TRBD2. V was clipped by 5 bases and J by 5 bases; unmatched bases: 10. The CDR3 runs to 16 residues. Looked up from germline, CDR1 is SGHNT and CDR2 is YYREEE (reference sequence). The CDR3 bases are TGTGCCAGCAGTTTGACCCTAGCGGGAGGGCATGAGACCCAGTACTTC. This translates into CASSLTLAGGHETQYF.

The chain couples TRBV11-1 to TRBJ2-5; D perhaps matches TRBD1 (6 bases). The ends were cut back, 5 bases at V and 2 bases at J, with 12 bases in the middle. Per germline, CDR1 SGHAT and CDR2 FQDESV (reference sequence). The CDR3 has 14 residues. DNA of the CDR3: TGTGCCAGCAGCCCTAGGGGGAAACAAGAGACCCAGTACTTC. This sequence encodes CASSPRGKQETQYF.

The rearrangement joins TRBV2 to TRBJ2-1; the D gene is possibly TRBD2 (6 bases). V lost 6 bases and J lost 5, with 8 bases in between. The CDR3 spans 12 residues. Germline-derived CDR1 and CDR2 are SNHLY and FYNNEI. The CDR3 loop is CASSGLNNEQFF. The CDR3 region has the DNA TGTGCCAGCAGCGGACTAAACAATGAGCAGTTCTTC.

The V gene is TRBV5-4, the J gene TRBJ2-5; D gene unclear. Trimming stripped 0 bases from V and 5 bases from J, with 14 bases between. The CDR3 contains 15 residues. From germline, CDR1 is SGHNT and CDR2 YYREEE (reference sequence). The CDR3 nucleotides read TGTGCCAGCAGCTTGGTCGGCGTCCTCCCTGAGACCCAGTACTTC. Its translation: CASSLVGVLPETQYF.